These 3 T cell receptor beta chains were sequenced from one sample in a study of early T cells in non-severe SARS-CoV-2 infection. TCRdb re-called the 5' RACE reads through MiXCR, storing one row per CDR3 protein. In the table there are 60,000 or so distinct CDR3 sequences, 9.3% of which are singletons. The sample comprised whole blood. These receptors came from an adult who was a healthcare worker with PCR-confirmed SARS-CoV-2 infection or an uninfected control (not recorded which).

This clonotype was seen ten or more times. In DNA, the CDR3 is TGTGCCAGCAGCGGGACGGATGAAAAACTGTTTTTT. Its protein is CASSGTDEKLFF. The chain is built from TRBV7-8 and TRBJ1-4; TRBD1 might be the D (5 bases). V lost 5 bases, J lost 6 bases, and 7 bases lay in between. CDR3 size: 12 residues. Germline V gene sequence: CDR1 SGHVS, CDR2 FQNEAQ.

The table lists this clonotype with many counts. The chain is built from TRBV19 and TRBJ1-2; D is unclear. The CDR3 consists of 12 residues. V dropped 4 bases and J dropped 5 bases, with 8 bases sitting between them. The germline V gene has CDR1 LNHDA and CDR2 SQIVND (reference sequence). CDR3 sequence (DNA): TGTGCCAGTAGTACCGAGGGATATGGCTACACCTTC. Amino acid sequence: CASSTEGYGYTF. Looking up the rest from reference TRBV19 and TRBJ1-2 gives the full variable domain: DGGITQSPKYLFRKEGQNVTLSCEQNLNHDAMYWYRQDPGQGLRLIYYSQIVNDFQKGDIAEGYSVSREKKESFPLTVTSAQKNPTAFYLCASSTEGYGYTFGSGTRLTVV.

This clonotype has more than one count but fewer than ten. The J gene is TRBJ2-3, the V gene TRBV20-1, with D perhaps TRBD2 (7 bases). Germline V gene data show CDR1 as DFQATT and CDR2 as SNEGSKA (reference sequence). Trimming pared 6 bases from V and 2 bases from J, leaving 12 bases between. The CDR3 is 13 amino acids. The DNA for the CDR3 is TGCAGTGCGGGGGGGCCTAACACAGATACGCAGTATTTT. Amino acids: CSAGGPNTDTQYF.